Described below is a single TCR beta chain sequence and its context. Its antigen remains unknown. The sample originates from a study of cytomegalovirus exposure and HLA in healthy donors. The study's findings and limits: Analyzed later, association rates of TCRs varied across HLA loci, with DRB1 most and HLA-C fewest. Exclusion applied to some V segments, including TRBV6-2 and TRBV6-3, as they were indistinguishable. The study put under 200 TCR beta chains on its list as cytomegalovirus-associated. Sequencing depth roughly uniform across donors was assumed in presence/absence analyses.

The PCR made use of 60 Vbeta and 13 Jbeta primers. Sequencing used immunoSEQ multiplex PCR; TCRdb keeps in-frame clones, though not all of them. Seen in this sample are over 65,000 clones; the ten most common clones hold about 4.6%. The V segment lost 1 base and the J segment 3 bases; nucleotides outside the gene matches: 6. Looked up from germline, CDR1 is MNHEY and CDR2 is SVGAGI. This CDR3 comprises 16 residues. The specimen sequenced was PBMCs. The source of this sequence is a man younger than 40 in good health and CMV-seronegative. This sequence joins TRBV6-5 and TRBJ1-2, with 9 bases lining up with TRBD1. This CDR3 is CASSYYPGQGYYGYTF. CDR3 DNA sequence: TGTGCCAGCAGTTACTACCCGGGACAGGGCTACTATGGCTACACCTTC.